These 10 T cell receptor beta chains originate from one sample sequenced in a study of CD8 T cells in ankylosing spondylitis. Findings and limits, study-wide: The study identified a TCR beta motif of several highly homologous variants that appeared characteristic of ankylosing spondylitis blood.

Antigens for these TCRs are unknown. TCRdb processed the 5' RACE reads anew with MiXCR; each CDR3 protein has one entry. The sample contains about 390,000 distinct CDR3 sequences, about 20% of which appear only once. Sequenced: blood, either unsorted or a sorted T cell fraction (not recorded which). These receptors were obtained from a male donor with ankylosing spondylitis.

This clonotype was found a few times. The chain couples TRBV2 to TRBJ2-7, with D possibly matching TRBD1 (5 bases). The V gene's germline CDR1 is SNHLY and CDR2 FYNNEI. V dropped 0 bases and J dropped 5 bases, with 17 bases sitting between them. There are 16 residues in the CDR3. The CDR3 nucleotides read TGTGCCAGCAGTGAAGCGGGTGGGGCCTTTGGGGACGAGCAGTACTTC. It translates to CASSEAGGAFGDEQYF.

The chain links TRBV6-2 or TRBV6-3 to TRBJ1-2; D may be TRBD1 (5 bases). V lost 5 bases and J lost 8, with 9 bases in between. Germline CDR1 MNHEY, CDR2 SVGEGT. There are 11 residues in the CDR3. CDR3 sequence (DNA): TGTGCCAGCAGTCGCAGGGACGGCTACACCTTC. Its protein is CASSRRDGYTF.

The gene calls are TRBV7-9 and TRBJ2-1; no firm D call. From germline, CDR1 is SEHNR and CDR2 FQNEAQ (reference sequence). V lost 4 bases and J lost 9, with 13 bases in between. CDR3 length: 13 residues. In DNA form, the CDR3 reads TGTGCCAGCAGCTCACTCACCATAGGTGAGCAGTTCTTC. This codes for CASSSLTIGEQFF.

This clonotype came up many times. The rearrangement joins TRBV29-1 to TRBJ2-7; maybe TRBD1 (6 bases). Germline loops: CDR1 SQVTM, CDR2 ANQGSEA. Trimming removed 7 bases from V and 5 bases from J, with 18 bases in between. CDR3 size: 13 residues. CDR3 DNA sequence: TGCAGCGCGGTGCAGGGCAGGGGCCACGAGCAGTACTTC. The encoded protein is CSAVQGRGHEQYF.

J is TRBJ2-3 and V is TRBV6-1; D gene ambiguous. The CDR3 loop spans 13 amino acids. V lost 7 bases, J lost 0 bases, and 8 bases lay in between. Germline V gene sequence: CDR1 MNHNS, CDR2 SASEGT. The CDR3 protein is CASMGESTDTQYF. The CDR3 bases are TGTGCCAGCATGGGCGAAAGCACAGATACGCAGTATTTT.

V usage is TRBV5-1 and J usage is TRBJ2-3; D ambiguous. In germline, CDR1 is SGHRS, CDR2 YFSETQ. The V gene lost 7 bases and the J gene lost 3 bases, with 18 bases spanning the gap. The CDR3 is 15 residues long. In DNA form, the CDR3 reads TGCGCCAGCCGAATCGACGGCCAGGATACAGATACGCAGTATTTT. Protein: CASRIDGQDTDTQYF.

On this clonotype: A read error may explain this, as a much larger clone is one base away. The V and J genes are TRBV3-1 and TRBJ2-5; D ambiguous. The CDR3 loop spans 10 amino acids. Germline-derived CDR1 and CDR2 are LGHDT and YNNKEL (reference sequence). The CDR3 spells CASSQVTQYF. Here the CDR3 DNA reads TGTGCCAGCAGCCAAGTGACCCAGTACTTC.

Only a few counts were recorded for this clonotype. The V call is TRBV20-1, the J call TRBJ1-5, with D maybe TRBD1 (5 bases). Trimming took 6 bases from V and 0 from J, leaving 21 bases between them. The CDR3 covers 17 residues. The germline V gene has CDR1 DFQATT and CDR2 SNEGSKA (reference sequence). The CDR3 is CSATLLTASYSNQPQHF. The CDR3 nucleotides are TGCAGTGCCACCTTGTTGACAGCAAGTTATAGCAATCAGCCCCAGCATTTT.

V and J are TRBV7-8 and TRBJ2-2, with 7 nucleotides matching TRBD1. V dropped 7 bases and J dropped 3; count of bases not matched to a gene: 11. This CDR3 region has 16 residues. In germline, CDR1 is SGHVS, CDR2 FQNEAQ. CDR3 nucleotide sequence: TGTGCCAGCACCAGATACAGGGGTTCTCACACCGGGGAGCTGTTTTTT. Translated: CASTRYRGSHTGELFF.

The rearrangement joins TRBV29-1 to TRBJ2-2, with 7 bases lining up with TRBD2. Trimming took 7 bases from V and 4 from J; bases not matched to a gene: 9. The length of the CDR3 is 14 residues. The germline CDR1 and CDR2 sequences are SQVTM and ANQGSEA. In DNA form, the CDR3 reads TGCAGCGCCGGAAGGCGGGAGCCCACCGGGGAGCTGTTTTTT. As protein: CSAGRREPTGELFF.